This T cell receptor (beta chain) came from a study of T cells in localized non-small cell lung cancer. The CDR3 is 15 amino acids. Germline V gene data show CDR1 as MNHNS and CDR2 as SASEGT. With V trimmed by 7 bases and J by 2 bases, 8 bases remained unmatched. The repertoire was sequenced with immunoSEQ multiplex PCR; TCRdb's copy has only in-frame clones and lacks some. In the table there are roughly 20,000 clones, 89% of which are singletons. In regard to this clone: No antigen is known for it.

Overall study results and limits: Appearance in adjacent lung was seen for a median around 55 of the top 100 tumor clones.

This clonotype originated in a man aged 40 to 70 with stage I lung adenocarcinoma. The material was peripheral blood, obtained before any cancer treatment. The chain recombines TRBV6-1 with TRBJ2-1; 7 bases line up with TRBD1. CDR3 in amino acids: CASTLGQNTYNEQFF. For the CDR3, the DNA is TGTGCCAGCACTTTGGGACAGAACACCTACAATGAGCAGTTCTTC.